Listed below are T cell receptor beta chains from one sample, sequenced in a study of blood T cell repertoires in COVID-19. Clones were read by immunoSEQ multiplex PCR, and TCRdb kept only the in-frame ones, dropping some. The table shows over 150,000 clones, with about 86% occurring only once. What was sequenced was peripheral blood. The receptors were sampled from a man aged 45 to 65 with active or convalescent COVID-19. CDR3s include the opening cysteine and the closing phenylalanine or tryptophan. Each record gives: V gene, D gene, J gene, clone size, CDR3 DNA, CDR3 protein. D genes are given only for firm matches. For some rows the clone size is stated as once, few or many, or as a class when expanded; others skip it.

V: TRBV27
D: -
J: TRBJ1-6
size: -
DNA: TGTGCCAGCAGTTTAATGAGCTATAATTCACCCCTCCACTTT
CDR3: CASSLMSYNSPLHF

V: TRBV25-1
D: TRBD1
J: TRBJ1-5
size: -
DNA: TGTGCCAGCAGTGAGACAGGGCTGGGGCAGCCCCAGCATTTT
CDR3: CASSETGLGQPQHF

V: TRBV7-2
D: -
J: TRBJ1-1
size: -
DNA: TGTGCCAGCAGCCTAACCAGGGATTTGAACACTGAAGCTTTCTTT
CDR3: CASSLTRDLNTEAFF

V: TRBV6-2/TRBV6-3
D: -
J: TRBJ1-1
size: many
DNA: TGTGCCAGCAGTGAGGAACAGGCCATGAACACTGAAGCTTTCTTT
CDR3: CASSEEQAMNTEAFF

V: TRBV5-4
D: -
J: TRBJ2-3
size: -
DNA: TGTGCCAGCAGCCCCCGATCTAACACAGATACGCAGTATTTT
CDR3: CASSPRSNTDTQYF

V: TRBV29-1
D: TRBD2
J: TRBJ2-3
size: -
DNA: TGCAGCGCCCCGGGGGGGGCGAGCACAGATACGCAGTATTTT
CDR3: CSAPGGASTDTQYF

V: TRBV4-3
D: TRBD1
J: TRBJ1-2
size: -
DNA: TGCGCCAGCAGCCAAGATTTGACAGGGGGCTACACCTTC
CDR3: CASSQDLTGGYTF

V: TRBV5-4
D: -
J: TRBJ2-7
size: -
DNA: TGTGCCGGGGGCCGGGATCTCTCCTACGAGCAGTACTTC
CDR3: CAGGRDLSYEQYF

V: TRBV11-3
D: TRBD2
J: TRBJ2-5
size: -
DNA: TGTGCCAGCAGCTTCTCTCTAGCGGGAAGAGAGACCCAGTACTTC
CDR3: CASSFSLAGRETQYF

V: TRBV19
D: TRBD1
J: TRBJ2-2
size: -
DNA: TGTGCCAGTTGGGACAGGGGCGGCACCGGGGAGCTGTTTTTT
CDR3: CASWDRGGTGELFF

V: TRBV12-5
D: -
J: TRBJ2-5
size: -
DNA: TGTGCTAGTGGGGAGCGACAGGGAGGAGTAGAGACCCAGTACTTC
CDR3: CASGERQGGVETQYF

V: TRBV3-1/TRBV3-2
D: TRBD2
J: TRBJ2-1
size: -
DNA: TGTGCCAGCAGCCAAGCGGGAGGGCCCTTGAATGAGCAGTTCTTC
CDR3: CASSQAGGPLNEQFF

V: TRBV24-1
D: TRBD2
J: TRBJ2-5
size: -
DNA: TGTGCCACCAGTGAAGCCGGAGCGGGGGCCCAAGAGACCCAGTACTTC
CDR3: CATSEAGAGAQETQYF

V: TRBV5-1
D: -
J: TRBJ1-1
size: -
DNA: TGCGCCAGCAGCTTTACATGGGGAGTTGACACTGAAGCTTTCTTT
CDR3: CASSFTWGVDTEAFF

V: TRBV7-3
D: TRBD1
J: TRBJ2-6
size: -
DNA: TGTGCCAGTTCCAGGGGGCTCGGTGGGGCCAACGTCCTGACTTTC
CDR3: CASSRGLGGANVLTF

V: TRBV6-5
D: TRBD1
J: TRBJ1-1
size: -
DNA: TGTGCCAGCAGTTTACAGGGGTTGTACACTGAAGCTTTCTTT
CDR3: CASSLQGLYTEAFF

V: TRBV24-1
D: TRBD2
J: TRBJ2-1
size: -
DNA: TGTGCCACCAGTGACCCACTAGCGGGGGGGGTAAATGAGCAGTTCTTC
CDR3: CATSDPLAGGVNEQFF

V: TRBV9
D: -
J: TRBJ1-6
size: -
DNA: TGTGCCAGCAGCGTAGGGGCAGATAATTCACCCCTCCACTTT
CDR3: CASSVGADNSPLHF

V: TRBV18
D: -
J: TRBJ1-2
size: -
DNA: TGTGCCAGCTCACCAAATCCCCGGGACACCTCTCGGAGCTACACCTTC
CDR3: CASSPNPRDTSRSYTF

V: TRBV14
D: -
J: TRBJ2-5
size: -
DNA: TGTGCCAGCAGCACCCGGGACTTTCAAGAGACCCAGTACTTC
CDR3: CASSTRDFQETQYF

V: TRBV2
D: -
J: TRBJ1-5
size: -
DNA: TGTGCCAGCATGATAGGACGCCGAGGGCAGCCCCAGCATTTT
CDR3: CASMIGRRGQPQHF

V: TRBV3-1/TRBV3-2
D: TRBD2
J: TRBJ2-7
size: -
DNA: TGTGCCAGCAGCCAAGACCGTCTGGCCGAGCTAGCGGGGCGGATAAGCTCCTACGAGCAGTACTTC
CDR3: CASSQDRLAELAGRISSYEQYF

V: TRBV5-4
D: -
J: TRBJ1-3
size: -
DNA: TGTGCCAGCAGCTTTTCATCGGGCTCTGGAAACACCATATATTTT
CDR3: CASSFSSGSGNTIYF

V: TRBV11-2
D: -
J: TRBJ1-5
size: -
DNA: TGTGCCAGCAGCTTAGGAGGGACTCATCAGCCCCAGCATTTT
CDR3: CASSLGGTHQPQHF

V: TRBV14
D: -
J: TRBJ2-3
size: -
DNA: TGTGCCAGCAGCCAAGACAGGGTGGGCCCCCATACGCAGTATTTT
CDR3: CASSQDRVGPHTQYF

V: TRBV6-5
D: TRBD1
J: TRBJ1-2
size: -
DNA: TGTGCCAGCAGTTACGACCGGACAGGGGGCATCTATGGCTACACCTTC
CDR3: CASSYDRTGGIYGYTF

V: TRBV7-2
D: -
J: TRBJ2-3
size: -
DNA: TGTGCCAGCAGCTTAATGGCCCTAGCGCCAGATACGCAGTATTTT
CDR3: CASSLMALAPDTQYF

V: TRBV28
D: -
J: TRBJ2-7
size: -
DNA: TGTGCCCGACAGGAAAGCTACGAGCAGTACTTC
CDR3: CARQESYEQYF

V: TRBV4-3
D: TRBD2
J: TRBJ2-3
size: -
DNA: TGCGCCAGCAGCGCGACAGGGGGACTAGCGGGAGGGCCGTATACGCAGTATTTT
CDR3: CASSATGGLAGGPYTQYF

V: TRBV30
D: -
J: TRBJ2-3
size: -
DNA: TGTGCCTGGAAGGGGGGGGCCGAAGATACGCAGTATTTT
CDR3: CAWKGGAEDTQYF

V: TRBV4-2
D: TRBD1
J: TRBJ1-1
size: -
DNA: TGTGCCAGCAGCCGGGAAGGGACCAGGGGGGACACTGAAGCTTTCTTT
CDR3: CASSREGTRGDTEAFF

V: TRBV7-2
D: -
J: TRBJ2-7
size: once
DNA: TGTGCCAGCAGCCCGGGGTACGAGCAGTACTTC
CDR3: CASSPGYEQYF

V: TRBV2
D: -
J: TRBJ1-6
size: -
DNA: TGTGCCAGCAGGGGAACAGGGACTTCACCCCTCCACTTT
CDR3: CASRGTGTSPLHF

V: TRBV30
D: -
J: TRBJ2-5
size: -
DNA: TGTGCCTGGAGTATTAGCGAGGAGACCCAGTACTTC
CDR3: CAWSISEETQYF

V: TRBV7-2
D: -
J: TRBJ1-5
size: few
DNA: TGTGCCAGCAGCTTACTGGGCAGGGGATATAGCAATCAGCCCCAGCATTTT
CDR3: CASSLLGRGYSNQPQHF

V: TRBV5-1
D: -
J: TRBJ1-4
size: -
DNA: TGCGCCAGCAGTCTTGGTTCAGGGGTTAATGAAAAACTGTTTTTT
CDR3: CASSLGSGVNEKLFF

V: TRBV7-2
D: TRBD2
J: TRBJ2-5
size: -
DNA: TGTGCCAGCAGCAACGGACTAGCGGTCCAAGAGACCCAGTACTTC
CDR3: CASSNGLAVQETQYF

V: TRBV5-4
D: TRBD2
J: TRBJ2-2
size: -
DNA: TGTGCCAGCAGCGGGCAGCGGGGGGACACCGGGGAGCTGTTTTTT
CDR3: CASSGQRGDTGELFF

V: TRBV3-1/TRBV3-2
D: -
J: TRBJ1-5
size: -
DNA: TGTGCCAGCAGCCAAGATTGGACAAAAAATCAGCCCCAGCATTTT
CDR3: CASSQDWTKNQPQHF

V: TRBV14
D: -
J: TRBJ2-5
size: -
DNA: TGTGCCAGCAGCCAATTCGGGAAAGAGACCCAGTACTTC
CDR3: CASSQFGKETQYF

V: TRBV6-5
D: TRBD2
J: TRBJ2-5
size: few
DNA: TGTGCCAGCAGTTATATGCGGGGGGAGACCCAGTACTTC
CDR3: CASSYMRGETQYF

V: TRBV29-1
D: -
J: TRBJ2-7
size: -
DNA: TGCAGCGTTGAAGATAAGGGCAGGGCACCCTACGAGCAGTACTTC
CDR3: CSVEDKGRAPYEQYF

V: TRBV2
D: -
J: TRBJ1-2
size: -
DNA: TGTGCCAGCAGTTCTGAGGGCGGCGGTGGCTACACCTTC
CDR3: CASSSEGGGGYTF

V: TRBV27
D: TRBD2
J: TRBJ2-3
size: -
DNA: TGTGCCAGCAGCAGACTAGCGCGTCCCACAGATACGCAGTATTTT
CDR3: CASSRLARPTDTQYF

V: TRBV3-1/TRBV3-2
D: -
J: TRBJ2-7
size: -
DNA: TGTGCCAGCAGCCAAGAGACAGGTTTCCTAGGTATTCAAGAGCAGTACTTC
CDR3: CASSQETGFLGIQEQYF

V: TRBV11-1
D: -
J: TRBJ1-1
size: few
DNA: TGTGCCAGCAGCTTCGCACAGAACACTGAAGCTTTCTTT
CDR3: CASSFAQNTEAFF

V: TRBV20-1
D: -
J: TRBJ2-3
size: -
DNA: TGCAGTGCATCTTTCACAGATACGCAGTATTTT
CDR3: CSASFTDTQYF

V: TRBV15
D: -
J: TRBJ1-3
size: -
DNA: TGTGCCACCAGCCTGATGGCAGCGAGCTCTGGAAACACCATATATTTT
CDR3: CATSLMAASSGNTIYF

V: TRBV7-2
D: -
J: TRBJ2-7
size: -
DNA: TGTGCCAGCAGCCCCCCTAGAGGGCAGCCCCACTCCTACGAGCAGTACTTC
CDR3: CASSPPRGQPHSYEQYF

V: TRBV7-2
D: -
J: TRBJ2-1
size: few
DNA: TGTGCCAGCAGCTTAGAGTGGGCCAGGGAGCAGTTCTTC
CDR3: CASSLEWAREQFF

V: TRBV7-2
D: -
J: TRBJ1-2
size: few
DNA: TGTGCCAGCAGCTTAGTGGCCCCTGCAGGGGCTAACTATGGCTACACCTTC
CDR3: CASSLVAPAGANYGYTF

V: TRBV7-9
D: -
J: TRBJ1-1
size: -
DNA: TGTGCCAGCAGCTGGGGAGAACAGGGTGAAGCTTTCTTT
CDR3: CASSWGEQGEAFF

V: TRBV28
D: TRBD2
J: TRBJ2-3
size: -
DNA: TGTGCCAGCAGTCGTTTCGTGGGAGGGAGGAGAGATACGCAGTATTTT
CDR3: CASSRFVGGRRDTQYF

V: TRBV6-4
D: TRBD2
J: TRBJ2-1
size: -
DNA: TGTGCCAGCAGTGGACTAGCGGGAGTCAATGAGCAGTTCTTC
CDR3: CASSGLAGVNEQFF

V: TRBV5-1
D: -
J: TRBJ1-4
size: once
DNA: TGCGCCAGCAGCTTGGGAGACAGTAGTGAAAAACTGTTTTTT
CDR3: CASSLGDSSEKLFF

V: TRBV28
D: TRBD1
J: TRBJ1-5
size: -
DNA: TGTGCCAGCAGCCCTAGGGGGACAGGGGGGTCCGCCCAGCATTTT
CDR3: CASSPRGTGGSAQHF

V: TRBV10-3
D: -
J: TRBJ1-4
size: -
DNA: TGTGCCATCAGTGGCGGGGGGGGGTCAAATGAAAAACTGTTTTTT
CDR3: CAISGGGGSNEKLFF

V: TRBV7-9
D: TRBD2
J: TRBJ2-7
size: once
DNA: TGTGCCAGCAGCTTAGGGCGCTCGGTAGCGGGAGTACTAGAGCAGTACTTC
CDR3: CASSLGRSVAGVLEQYF

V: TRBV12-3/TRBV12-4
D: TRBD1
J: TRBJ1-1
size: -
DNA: TGTGCCAGCAGTTTAACGACAGGGATATCTTTCTTT
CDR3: CASSLTTGISFF

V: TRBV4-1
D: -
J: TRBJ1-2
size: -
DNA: TGCGCCAGCAGCCACCTTTTGGGGCAGGGGTCGGGCTATGGCTACACCTTC
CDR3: CASSHLLGQGSGYGYTF